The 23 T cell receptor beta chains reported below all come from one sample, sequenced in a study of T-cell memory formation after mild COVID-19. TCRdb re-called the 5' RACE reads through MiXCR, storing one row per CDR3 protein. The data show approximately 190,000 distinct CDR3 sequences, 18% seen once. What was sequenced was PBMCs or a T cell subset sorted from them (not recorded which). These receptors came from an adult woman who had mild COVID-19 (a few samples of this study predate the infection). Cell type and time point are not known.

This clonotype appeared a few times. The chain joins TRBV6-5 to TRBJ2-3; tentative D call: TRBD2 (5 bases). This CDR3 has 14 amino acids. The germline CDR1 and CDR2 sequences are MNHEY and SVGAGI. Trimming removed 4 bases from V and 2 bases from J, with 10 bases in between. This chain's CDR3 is CASSLGAHTDTQYF. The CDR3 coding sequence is TGTGCCAGCAGTTTGGGAGCTCACACAGATACGCAGTATTTT.

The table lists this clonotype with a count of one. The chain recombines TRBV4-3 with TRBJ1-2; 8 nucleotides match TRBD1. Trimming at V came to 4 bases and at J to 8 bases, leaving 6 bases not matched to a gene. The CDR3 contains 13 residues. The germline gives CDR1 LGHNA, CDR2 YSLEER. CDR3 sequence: CASSLDRVGGYTF. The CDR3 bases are TGCGCCAGCAGCCTGGACAGGGTAGGCGGCTACACCTTC.

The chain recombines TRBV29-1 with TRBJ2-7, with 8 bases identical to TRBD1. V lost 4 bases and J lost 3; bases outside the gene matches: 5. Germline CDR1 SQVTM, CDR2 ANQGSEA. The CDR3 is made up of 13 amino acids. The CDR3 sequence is CSVAGQVYYEQYF. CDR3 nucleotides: TGCAGCGTTGCGGGACAGGTGTACTACGAGCAGTACTTC.

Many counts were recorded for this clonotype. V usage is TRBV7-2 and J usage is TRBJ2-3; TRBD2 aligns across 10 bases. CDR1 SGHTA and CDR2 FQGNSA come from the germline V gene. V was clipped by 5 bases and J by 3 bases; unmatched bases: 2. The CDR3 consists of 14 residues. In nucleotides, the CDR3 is TGTGCCAGCAGCCGGGGACTAGCGACAGATACGCAGTATTTT. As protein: CASSRGLATDTQYF.

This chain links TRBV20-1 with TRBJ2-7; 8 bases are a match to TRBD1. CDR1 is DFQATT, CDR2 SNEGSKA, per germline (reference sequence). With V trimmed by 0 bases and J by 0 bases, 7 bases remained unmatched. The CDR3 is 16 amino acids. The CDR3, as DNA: TGCAGTGCTAGAGATTTTGGACAGGGAAACTCCTACGAGCAGTACTTC. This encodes CSARDFGQGNSYEQYF.

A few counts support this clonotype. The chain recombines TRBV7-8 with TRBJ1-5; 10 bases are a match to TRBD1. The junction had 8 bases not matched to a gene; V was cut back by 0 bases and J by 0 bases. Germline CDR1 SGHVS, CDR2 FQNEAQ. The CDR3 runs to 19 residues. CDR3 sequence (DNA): TGTGCCAGCAGCTTAGCGTCCAGGACAGGGGGTGGTAGCAATCAGCCCCAGCATTTT. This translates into CASSLASRTGGGSNQPQHF.

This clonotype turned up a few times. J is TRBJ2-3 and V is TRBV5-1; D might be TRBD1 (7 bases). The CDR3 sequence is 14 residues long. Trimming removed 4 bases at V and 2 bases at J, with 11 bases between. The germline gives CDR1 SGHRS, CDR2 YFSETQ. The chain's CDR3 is CASSGGGYTDTQYF. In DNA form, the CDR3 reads TGCGCCAGCAGCGGAGGGGGCTACACAGATACGCAGTATTTT.

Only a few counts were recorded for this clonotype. The CDR3 coding sequence is TGTGCCAGCAGAAATACTGGACAGGGGCGAACCGGGGAGCTGTTTTTT. It is translated as CASRNTGQGRTGELFF. The rearrangement links TRBV12-3 or TRBV12-4 to TRBJ2-2, with 9 nucleotides matching TRBD1. V shed 6 bases, J shed 5 bases, and the junction held 10 bases outside the gene matches. The CDR3 spans 16 residues.

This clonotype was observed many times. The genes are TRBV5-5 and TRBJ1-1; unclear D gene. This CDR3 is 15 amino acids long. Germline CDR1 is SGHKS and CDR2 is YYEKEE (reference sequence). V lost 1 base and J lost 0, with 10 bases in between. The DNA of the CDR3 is TGTGCCAGCAGCTTGCGTCGTGGGTTGAACACTGAAGCTTTCTTT. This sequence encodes CASSLRRGLNTEAFF.

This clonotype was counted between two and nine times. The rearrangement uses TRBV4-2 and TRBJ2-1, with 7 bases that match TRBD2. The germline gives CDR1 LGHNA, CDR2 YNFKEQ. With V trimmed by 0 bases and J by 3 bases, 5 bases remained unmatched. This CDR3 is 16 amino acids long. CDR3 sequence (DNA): TGTGCCAGCAGCCAAGAAAGCGGGAATGACTACAATGAGCAGTTCTTC. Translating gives CASSQESGNDYNEQFF.

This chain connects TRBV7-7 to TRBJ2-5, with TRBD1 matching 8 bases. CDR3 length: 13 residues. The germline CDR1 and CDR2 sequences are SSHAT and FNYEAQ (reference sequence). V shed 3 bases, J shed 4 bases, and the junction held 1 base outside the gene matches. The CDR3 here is CASSFDRGETQYF. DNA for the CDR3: TGTGCCAGCAGCTTTGACAGGGGAGAGACCCAGTACTTC. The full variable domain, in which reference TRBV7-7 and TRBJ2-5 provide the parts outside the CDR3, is GAGVSQSPRYKVTKRGQDVTLRCDPISSHATLYWYQQALGQGPEFLTYFNYEAQPDKSGLPSDRFSAERPEGSISTLTIQRTEQRDSAMYRCASSFDRGETQYFGPGTRLLVL.

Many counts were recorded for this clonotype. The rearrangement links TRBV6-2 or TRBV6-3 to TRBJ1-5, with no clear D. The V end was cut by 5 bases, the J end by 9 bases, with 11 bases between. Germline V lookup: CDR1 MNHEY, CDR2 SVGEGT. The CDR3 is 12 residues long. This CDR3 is CASSPVLLPQHF. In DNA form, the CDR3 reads TGTGCCAGCAGTCCTGTTTTGTTGCCCCAGCATTTT.

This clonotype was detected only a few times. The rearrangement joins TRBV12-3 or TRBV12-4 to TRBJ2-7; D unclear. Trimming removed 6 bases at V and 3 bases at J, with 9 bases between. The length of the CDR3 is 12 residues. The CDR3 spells CASSPYYYEQYF. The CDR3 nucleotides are TGTGCCAGCAGCCCCTACTACTACGAGCAGTACTTC.

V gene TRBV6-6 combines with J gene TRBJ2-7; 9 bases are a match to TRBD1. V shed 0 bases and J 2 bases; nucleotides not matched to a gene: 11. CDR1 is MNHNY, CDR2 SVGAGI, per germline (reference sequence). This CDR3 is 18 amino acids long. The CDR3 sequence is CASSYSWTGTGLTYEQYF. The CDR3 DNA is TGTGCCAGCAGTTACTCGTGGACTGGGACAGGGCTAACCTACGAGCAGTACTTC.

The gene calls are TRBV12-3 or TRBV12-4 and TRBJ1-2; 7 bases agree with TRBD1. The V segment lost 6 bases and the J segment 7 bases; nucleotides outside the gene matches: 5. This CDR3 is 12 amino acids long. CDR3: CASRGPGGGYTF. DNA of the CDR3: TGTGCCAGCAGGGGTCCAGGGGGTGGCTACACCTTC.

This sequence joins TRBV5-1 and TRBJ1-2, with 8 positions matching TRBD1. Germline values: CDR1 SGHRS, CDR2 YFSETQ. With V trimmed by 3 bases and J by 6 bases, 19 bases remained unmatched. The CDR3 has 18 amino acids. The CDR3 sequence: CASSSRLQGDGNVNGYTF. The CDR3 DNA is TGCGCCAGCAGCTCTCGCCTACAGGGGGACGGTAATGTCAATGGCTACACCTTC.

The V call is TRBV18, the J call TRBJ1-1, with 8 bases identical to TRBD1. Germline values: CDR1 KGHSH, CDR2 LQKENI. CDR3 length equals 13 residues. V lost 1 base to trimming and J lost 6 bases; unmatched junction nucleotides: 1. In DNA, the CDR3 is TGTGCCAGCTCACCACGGGGACAGGCTGAAGCTTTCTTT. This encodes CASSPRGQAEAFF. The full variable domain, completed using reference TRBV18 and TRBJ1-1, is NAGVMQNPRHLVRRRGQEARLRCSPMKGHSHVYWYRQLPEEGLKFMVYLQKENIIDESGMPKERFSAEFPKEGPSILRIQQVVRGDSAAYFCASSPRGQAEAFFGQGTRLTVV.

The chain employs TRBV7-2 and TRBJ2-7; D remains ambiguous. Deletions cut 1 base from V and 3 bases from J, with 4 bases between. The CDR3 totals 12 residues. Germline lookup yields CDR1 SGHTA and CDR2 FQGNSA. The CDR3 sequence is CASSLDHYEQYF. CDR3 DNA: TGTGCCAGCAGCTTAGACCACTACGAGCAGTACTTC.

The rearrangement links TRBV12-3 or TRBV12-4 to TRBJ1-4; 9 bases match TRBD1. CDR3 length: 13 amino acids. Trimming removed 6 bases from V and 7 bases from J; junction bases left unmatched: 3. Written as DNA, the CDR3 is TGTGCCAGCAGACAGGGGGCAAGTGAAAAACTGTTTTTT. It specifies CASRQGASEKLFF.

The CDR3 spells CASSLGGGGNSPLHF. DNA for the CDR3: TGTGCCAGCAGTTTAGGTGGTGGGGGGAATTCACCCCTCCACTTT. This rearrangement joins TRBV12-3 or TRBV12-4 to TRBJ1-6, with D possibly being TRBD1 (5 bases). This CDR3 has 15 residues. V dropped 1 base and J dropped 7 bases, with 11 bases sitting between them.

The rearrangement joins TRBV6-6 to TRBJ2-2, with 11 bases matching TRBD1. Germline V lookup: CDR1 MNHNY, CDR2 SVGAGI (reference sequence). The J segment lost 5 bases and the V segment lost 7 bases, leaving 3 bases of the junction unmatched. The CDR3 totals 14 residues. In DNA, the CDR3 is TGTGCCAGCACGGGACAGGGGGGGACCGGGGAGCTGTTTTTT. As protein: CASTGQGGTGELFF.

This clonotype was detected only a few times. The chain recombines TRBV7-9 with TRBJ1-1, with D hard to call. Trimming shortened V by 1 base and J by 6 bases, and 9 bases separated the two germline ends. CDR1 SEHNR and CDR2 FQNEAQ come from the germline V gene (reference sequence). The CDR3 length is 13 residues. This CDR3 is CASSLGVAAEAFF. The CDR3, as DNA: TGTGCCAGCAGCTTAGGTGTCGCCGCTGAAGCTTTCTTT.

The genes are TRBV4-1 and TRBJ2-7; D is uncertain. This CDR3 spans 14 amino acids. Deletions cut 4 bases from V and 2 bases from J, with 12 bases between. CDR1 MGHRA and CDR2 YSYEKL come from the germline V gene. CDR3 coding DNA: TGCGCCAGCAGCCGAGCTACGGCCCCCTACGAGCAGTACTTC. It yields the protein CASSRATAPYEQYF.